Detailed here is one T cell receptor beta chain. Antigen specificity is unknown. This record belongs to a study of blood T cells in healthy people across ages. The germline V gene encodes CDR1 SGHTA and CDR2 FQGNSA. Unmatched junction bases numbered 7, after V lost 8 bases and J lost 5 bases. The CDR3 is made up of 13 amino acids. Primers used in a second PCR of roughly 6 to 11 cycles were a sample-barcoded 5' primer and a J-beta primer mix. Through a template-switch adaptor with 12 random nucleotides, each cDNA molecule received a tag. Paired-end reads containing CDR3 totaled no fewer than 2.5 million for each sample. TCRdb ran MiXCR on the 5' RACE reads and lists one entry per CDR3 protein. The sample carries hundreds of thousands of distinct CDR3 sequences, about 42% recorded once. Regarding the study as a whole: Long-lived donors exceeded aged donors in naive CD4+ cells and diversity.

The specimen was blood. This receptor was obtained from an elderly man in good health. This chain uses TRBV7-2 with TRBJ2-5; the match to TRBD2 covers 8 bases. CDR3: CASRRLASETQYF. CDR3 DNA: TGTGCCAGCCGCAGACTAGCGTCTGAGACCCAGTACTTC.